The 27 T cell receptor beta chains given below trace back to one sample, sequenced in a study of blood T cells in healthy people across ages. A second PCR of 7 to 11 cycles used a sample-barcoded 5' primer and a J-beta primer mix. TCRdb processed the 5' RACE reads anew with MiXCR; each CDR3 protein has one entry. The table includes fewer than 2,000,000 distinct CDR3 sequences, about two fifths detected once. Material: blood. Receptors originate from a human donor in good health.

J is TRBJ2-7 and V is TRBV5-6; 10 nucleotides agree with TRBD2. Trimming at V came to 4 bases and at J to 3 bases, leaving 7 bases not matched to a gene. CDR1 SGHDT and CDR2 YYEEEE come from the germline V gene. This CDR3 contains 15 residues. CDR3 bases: TGTGCCAGCAGCCCGCTAGCGGGGGCTTTCTACGAGCAGTACTTC. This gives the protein CASSPLAGAFYEQYF. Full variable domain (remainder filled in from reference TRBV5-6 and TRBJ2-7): DAGVTQSPTHLIKTRGQQVTLRCSPKSGHDTVSWYQQALGQGPQFIFQYYEEEERQRGNFPDRFSGHQFPNYSSELNVNALLLGDSALYLCASSPLAGAFYEQYFGPGTRLTVT.

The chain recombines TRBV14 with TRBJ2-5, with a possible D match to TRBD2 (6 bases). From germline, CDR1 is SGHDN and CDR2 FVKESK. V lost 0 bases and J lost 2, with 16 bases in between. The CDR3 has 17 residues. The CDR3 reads CASSQDFSGGKQETQYF. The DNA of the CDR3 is TGTGCCAGCAGCCAAGATTTCAGTGGAGGGAAACAAGAGACCCAGTACTTC.

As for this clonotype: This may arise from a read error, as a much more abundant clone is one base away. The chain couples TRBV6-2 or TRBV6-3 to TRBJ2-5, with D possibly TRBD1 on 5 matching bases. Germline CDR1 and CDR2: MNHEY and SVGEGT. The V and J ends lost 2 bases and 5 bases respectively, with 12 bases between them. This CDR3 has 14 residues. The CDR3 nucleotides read TGTGCCAGCAGTTACGTCAGGGATCGGGAGACCCAGTACTTC. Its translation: CASSYVRDRETQYF.

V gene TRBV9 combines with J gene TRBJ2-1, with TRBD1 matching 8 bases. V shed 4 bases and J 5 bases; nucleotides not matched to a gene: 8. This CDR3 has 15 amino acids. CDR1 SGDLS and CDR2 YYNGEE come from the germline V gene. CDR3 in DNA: TGTGCCAGCAGCCTCCGCCCGGGACAGGACAATGAGCAGTTCTTC. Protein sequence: CASSLRPGQDNEQFF.

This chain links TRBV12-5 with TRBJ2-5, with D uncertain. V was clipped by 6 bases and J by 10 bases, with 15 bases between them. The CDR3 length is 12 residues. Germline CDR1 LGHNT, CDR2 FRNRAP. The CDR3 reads CASGSPSSGQYF. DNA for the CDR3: TGTGCTAGTGGCTCCCCAAGTTCGGGCCAGTACTTC. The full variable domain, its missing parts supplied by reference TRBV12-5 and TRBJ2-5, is DARVTQTPRHKVTEMGQEVTMRCQPILGHNTVFWYRQTMMQGLELLAYFRNRAPLDDSGMPKDRFSAEMPDATLATLKIQPSEPRDSAVYFCASGSPSSGQYFGPGTRLLVL.

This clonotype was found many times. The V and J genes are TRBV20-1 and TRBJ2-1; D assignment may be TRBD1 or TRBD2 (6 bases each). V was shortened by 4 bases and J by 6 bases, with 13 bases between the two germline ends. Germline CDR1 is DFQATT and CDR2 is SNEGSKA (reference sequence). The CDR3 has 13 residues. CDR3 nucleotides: TGCAGTGCTATCGGCAGGGGACTCAATGAGCAGTTCTTC. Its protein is CSAIGRGLNEQFF.

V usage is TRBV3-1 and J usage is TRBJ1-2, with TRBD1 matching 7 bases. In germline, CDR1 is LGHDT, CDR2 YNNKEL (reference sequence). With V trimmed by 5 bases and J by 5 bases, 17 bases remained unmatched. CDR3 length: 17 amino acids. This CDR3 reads CASSETGDSSVSYGYTF. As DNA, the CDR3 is TGTGCCAGCAGCGAAACAGGGGACAGTTCAGTTTCTTATGGCTACACCTTC. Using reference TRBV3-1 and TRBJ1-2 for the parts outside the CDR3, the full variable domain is DTAVSQTPKYLVTQMGNDKSIKCEQNLGHDTMYWYKQDSKKFLKIMFSYNNKELIINETVPNRFSPKSPDKAHLNLHINSLELGDSAVYFCASSETGDSSVSYGYTFGSGTRLTVV.

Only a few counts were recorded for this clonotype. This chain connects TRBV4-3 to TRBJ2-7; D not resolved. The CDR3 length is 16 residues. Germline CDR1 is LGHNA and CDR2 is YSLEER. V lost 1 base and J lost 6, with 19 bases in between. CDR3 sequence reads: CASSQVMASKGSEQYF. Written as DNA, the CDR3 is TGCGCCAGCAGCCAAGTCATGGCATCAAAAGGGTCCGAGCAGTACTTC.

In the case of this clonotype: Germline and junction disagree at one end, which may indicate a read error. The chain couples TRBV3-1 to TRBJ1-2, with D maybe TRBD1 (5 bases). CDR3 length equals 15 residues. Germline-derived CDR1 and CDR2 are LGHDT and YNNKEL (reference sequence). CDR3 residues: CASSLGDAGIYGCTF. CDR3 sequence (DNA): TGTGCCAGCAGCCTCGGGGACGCCGGGATCTATGGCTGCACCTTC.

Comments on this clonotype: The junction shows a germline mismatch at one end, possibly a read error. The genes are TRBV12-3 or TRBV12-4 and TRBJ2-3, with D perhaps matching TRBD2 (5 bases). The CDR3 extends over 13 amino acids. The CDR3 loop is CASSLGSTDTEYF. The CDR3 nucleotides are TGTGCCAGCAGTTTGGGGAGCACAGATACGGAGTATTTT.

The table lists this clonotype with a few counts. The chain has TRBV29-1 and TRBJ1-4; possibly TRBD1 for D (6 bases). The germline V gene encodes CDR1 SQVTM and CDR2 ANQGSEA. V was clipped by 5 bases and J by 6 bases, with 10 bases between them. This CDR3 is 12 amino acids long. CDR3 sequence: CSVSGADEKLFF. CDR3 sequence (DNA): TGCAGCGTTTCAGGGGCTGATGAAAAACTGTTTTTT.

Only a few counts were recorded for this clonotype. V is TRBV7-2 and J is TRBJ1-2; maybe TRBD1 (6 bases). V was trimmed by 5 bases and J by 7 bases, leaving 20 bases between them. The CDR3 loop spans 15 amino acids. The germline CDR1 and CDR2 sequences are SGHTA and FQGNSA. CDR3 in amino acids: CASSPASGASVGYTF. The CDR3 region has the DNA TGTGCCAGCAGCCCAGCGTCGGGGGCTTCAGTTGGCTACACCTTC.

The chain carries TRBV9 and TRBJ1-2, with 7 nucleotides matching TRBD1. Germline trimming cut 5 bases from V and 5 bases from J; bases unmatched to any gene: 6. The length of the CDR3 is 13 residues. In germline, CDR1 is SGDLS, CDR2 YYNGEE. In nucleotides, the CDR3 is TGTGCCAGCAGAGCGACAGGGAGATATGGCTACACCTTC. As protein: CASRATGRYGYTF. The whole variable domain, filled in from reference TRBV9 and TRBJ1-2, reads DSGVTQTPKHLITATGQRVTLRCSPRSGDLSVYWYQQSLDQGLQFLIQYYNGEERAKGNILERFSAQQFPDLHSELNLSSLELGDSALYFCASRATGRYGYTFGSGTRLTVV.

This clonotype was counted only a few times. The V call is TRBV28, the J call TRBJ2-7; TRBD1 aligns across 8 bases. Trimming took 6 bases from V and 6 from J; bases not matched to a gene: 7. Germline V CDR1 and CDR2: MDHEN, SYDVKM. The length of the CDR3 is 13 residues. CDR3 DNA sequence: TGTGCCAGCAGCGCCGGGACAGGATCCGAGCAGTACTTC. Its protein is CASSAGTGSEQYF.

The DNA for the CDR3 is TGTGCCAGCAGTTTGGTGGGCCTTGGGGCCCAGTACTTC. Translated, it gives CASSLVGLGAQYF. The chain employs TRBV27 and TRBJ2-4, with D perhaps matching TRBD1 (5 bases). The CDR3 is 13 residues long. V was pared by 3 bases and J by 13 bases, with 16 bases between. Per germline, CDR1 MNHEY and CDR2 SMNVEV (reference sequence).

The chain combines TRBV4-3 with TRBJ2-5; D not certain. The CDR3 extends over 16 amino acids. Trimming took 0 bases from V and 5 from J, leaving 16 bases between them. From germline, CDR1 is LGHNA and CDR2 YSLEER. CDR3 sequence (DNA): TGCGCCAGCAGCCAAGATTTTGCGCAGCCTTGGGAGACCCAGTACTTC. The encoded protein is CASSQDFAQPWETQYF.

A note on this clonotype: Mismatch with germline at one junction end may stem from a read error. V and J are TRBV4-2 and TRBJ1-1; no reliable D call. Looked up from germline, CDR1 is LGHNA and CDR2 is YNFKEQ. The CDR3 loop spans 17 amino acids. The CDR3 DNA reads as TGTGCCAGCAGCCAAGGGACTGAAGTGGCCACCTACACTGACGCTTTCTTT. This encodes CASSQGTEVATYTDAFF.

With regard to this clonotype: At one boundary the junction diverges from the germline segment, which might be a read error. The CDR3 coding sequence is TGTGCCAGCAACCTAGGAGGAGATGCGCAGTATTTT. Amino acids: CASNLGGDAQYF. V is TRBV6-6 and J is TRBJ2-3, with D tentatively TRBD2 (5 bases). This CDR3 has 12 residues. Germline CDR1 reads MNHNY; CDR2 reads SVGAGI (reference sequence).

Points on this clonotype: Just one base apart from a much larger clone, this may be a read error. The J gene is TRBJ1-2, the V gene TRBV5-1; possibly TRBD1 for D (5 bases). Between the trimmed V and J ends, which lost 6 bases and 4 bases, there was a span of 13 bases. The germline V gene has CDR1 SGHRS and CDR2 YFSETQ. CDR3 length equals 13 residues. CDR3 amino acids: CASNSRDLYGYTF. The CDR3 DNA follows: TGCGCCAGCAACTCCCGGGACCTCTATGGCTACACCTTC.

The CDR3 bases are TGCAGCCTCCCCAGAACAGGGTTGGCTGAAGCTTTCTTT. It encodes CSLPRTGLAEAFF. The J gene is TRBJ1-1, the V gene TRBV20-1, with a weak D call TRBD1 (6 bases). CDR1 DFQATT and CDR2 SNEGSKA come from the germline V gene (reference sequence). The CDR3 extends over 13 amino acids.

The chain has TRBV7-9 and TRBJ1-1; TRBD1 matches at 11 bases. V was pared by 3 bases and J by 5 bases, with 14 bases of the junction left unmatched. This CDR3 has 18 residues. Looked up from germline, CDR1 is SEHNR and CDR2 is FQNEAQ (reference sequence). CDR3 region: CASSLDWDRGGSETEAFF. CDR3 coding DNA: TGTGCCAGCAGCTTGGACTGGGACAGGGGGGGAAGCGAGACTGAAGCTTTCTTT. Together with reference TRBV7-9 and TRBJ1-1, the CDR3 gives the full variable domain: DTGVSQNPRHKITKRGQNVTFRCDPISEHNRLYWYRQTLGQGPEFLTYFQNEAQLEKSRLLSDRFSAERPKGSFSTLEIQRTEQGDSAMYLCASSLDWDRGGSETEAFFGQGTRLTVV.

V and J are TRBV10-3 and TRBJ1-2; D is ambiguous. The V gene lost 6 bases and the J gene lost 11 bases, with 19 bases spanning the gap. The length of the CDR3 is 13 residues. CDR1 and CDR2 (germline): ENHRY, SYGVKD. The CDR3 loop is CAIRAGSPEGYTF. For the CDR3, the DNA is TGTGCCATCAGGGCCGGATCCCCGGAGGGTTACACCTTC.

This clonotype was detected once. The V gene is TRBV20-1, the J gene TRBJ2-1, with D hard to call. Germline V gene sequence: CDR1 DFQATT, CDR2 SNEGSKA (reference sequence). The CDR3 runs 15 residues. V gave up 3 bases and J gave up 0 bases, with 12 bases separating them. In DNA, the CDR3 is TGCAGTGCTAGGAGTGATTTGAGCTCCTACAATGAGCAGTTCTTC. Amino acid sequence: CSARSDLSSYNEQFF.

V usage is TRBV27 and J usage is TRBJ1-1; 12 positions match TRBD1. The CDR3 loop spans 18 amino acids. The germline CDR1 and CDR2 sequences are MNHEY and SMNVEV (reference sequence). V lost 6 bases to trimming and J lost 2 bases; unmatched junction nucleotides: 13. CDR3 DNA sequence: TGTGCCAGCAGCAAGCGAGGGACAGGGGGCTCCCTAAACACTGAAGCTTTCTTT. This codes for CASSKRGTGGSLNTEAFF.

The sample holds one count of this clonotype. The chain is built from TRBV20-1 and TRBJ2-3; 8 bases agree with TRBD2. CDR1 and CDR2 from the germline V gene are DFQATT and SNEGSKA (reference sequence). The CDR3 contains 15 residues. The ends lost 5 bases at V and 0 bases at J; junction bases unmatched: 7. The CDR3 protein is CSAPNPSGSTDTQYF. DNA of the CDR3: TGCAGTGCTCCAAACCCTAGCGGGAGCACAGATACGCAGTATTTT.

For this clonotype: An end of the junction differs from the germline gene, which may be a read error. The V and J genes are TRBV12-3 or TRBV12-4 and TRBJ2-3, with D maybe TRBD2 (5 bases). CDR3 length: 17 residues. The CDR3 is CTSSFRSRRFGTDTQYF. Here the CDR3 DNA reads TGTACCAGCAGTTTCCGGTCGAGGAGGTTTGGAACAGATACGCAGTATTTT.

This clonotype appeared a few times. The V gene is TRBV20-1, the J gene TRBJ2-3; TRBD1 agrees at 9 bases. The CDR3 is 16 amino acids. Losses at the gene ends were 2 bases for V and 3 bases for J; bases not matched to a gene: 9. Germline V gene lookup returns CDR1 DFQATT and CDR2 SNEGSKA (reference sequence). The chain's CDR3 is CSARPIRDRVTDTQYF. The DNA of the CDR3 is TGCAGTGCTAGACCTATCCGGGACAGGGTAACAGATACGCAGTATTTT.